One T cell receptor (beta chain) is described in this entry. Antigen: not known. This sample stems from a study of long-term antiretroviral therapy in people with HIV. Study outcomes and limitations: Every time point showed a repertoire led by clones expanded before ART.

The V and J ends lost 2 bases and 2 bases respectively, with 10 bases between them. The CDR3 contains 14 residues. The germline V gene encodes CDR1 SGHRS and CDR2 YFSETQ. Researchers report immunoSEQ v3.0 was run at survey level. The target of sequencing was about 35,000-50,000 T-cell genomes per sample. The protocol was immunoSEQ multiplex PCR, while the TCRdb copy is restricted to in-frame clones and leaves out a portion. The table records some 27,000 clones, 79% of them present only once. The clonotype was recovered from a man younger than 45 with HIV. V is TRBV5-1 and J is TRBJ1-2; D might be TRBD1 (6 bases). Sequenced here: unsorted PBMCs, sampled 2.1 years after starting antiretroviral therapy. DNA for the CDR3: TGCGCCAGCAGCTTAGGGGGATCAAACTATGGCTACACCTTC. It translates to CASSLGGSNYGYTF.